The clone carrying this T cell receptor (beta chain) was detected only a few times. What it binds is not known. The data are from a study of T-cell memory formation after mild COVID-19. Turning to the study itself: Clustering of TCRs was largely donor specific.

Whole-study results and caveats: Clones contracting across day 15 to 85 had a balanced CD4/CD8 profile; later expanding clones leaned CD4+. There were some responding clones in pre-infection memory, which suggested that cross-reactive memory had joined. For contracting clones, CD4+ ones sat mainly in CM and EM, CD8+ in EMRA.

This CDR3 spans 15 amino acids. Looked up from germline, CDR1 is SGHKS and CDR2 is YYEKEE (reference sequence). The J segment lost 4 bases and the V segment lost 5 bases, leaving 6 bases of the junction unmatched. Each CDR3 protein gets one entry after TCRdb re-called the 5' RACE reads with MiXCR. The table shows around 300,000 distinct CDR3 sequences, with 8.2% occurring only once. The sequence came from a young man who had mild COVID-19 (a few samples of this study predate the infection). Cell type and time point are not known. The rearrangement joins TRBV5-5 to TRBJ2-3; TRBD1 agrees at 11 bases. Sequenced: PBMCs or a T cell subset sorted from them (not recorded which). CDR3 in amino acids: CASRGQGAGSDTQYF. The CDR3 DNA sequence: TGTGCCAGCAGAGGACAGGGGGCGGGTTCAGATACGCAGTATTTT. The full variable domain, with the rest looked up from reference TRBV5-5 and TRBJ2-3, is DAGVTQSPTHLIKTRGQQVTLRCSPISGHKSVSWYQQVLGQGPQFIFQYYEKEERGRGNFPDRFSARQFPNYSSELNVNALLLGDSALYLCASRGQGAGSDTQYFGPGTRLTVL.